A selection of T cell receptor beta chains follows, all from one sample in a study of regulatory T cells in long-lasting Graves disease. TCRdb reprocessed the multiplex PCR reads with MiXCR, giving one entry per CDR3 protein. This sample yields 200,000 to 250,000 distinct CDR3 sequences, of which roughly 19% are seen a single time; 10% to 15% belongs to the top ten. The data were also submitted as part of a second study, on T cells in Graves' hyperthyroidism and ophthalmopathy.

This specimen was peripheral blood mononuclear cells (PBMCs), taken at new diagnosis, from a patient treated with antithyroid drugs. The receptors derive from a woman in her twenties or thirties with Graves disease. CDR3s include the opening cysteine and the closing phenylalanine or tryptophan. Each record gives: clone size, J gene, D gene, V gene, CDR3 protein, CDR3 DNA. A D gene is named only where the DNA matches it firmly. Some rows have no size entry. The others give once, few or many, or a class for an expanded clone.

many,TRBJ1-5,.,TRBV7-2,CASSLQTGTGQPQHF,TGTGCCAGCAGCTTACAGACAGGTACTGGTCAGCCCCAGCATTTT
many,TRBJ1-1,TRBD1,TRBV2,CASSVFRTGGTEAFF,TGTGCCAGCAGTGTTTTTAGGACAGGGGGAACTGAAGCTTTCTTT
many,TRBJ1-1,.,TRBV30,CAWGSMNTEAFF,TGTGCCTGGGGCAGCATGAACACTGAAGCTTTCTTT
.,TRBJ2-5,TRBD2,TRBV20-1,CSANRPGLAQETQYF,TGCAGTGCTAACCGACCGGGACTAGCCCAAGAGACCCAGTACTTC
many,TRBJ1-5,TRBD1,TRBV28,CASSLEEGQGAYQPQHF,TGTGCCAGCAGTTTAGAAGAAGGACAGGGGGCTTATCAGCCCCAGCATTTT
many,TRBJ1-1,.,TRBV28,CASTFKFQPLAWVNTEAFF,TGTGCCAGCACCTTTAAGTTCCAACCCTTGGCATGGGTGAACACTGAAGCTTTCTTT
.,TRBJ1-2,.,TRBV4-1,CASSQGEGRNYGYTF,TGCGCCAGCAGCCAAGGGGAGGGCCGTAACTATGGCTACACCTTC
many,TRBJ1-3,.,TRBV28,CASSLAGRTGNTIYF,TGTGCCAGCAGTTTGGCAGGGCGCACTGGAAACACCATATATTTT
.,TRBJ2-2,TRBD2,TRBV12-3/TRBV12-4,CASSPTSATGELFF,TGTGCCAGCAGCCCGACTAGCGCAACCGGGGAGCTGTTTTTT
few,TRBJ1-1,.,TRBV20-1,CSAARGLNTEAFF,TGCAGTGCCGCGAGGGGCTTGAACACTGAAGCTTTCTTT
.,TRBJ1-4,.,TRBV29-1,CSVFGGAREKLFF,TGCAGCGTTTTTGGGGGGGCGAGAGAAAAACTGTTTTTT
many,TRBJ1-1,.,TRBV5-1,CASSPHGMLNTEAFF,TGCGCCAGCAGCCCGCACGGGATGTTGAACACTGAAGCTTTCTTT
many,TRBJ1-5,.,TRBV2,CASSEQGHSNQPQHF,TGTGCCAGCAGTGAACAGGGGCACAGCAATCAGCCCCAGCATTTT
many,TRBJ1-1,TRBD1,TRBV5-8,CASRRRGTGRTEAFF,TGTGCCAGCAGGCGGCGCGGGACAGGTCGGACTGAAGCTTTCTTT
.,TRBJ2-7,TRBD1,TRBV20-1,CSARTGDGTPYEQYF,TGCAGTGCTAGGACAGGGGACGGGACTCCCTACGAGCAGTACTTC
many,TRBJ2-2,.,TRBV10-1,CASSESRTALWAGELFF,TGCGCCAGCAGTGAGTCAAGGACAGCCCTCTGGGCCGGGGAGCTGTTTTTT
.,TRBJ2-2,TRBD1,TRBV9,CASSDRGLGTGELFF,TGTGCCAGCAGCGACAGGGGGCTAGGCACCGGGGAGCTGTTTTTT
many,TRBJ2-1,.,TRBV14,CASSLNSGLGEQFF,TGTGCCAGCAGCCTCAACTCAGGGCTAGGGGAGCAGTTCTTC
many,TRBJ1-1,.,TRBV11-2,CASSLGGGRFTEAFF,TGTGCCAGCAGCTTAGGGGGGGGGAGATTCACTGAAGCTTTCTTT
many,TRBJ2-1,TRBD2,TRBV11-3,CASSLGTAGPYNEQFF,TGTGCCAGCAGCTTAGGAACAGCGGGGCCCTACAATGAGCAGTTCTTC
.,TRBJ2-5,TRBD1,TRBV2,CASSEVRAGGRETQYF,TGTGCCAGCAGTGAAGTACGGGCAGGGGGCCGGGAGACCCAGTACTTC
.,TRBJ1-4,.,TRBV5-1,CASSWQNNEKLFF,TGCGCCAGCAGTTGGCAGAATAATGAAAAACTGTTTTTT
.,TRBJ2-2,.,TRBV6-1,CASRPSVGELFF,TGTGCCAGCAGACCTAGCGTCGGGGAGCTGTTTTTT
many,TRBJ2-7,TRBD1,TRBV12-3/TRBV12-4,CASGRGQGLDEQYF,TGTGCCAGCGGTCGGGGACAGGGGTTGGACGAGCAGTACTTC
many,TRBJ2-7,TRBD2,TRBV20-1,CSALRLGGGPSYEQYF,TGCAGTGCTCTTCGCCTTGGGGGGGGACCCTCCTACGAGCAGTACTTC
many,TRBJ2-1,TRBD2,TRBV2,CASSRRTSASSYNEQFF,TGTGCCAGCAGTCGTCGGACTAGCGCATCCTCCTACAATGAGCAGTTCTTC
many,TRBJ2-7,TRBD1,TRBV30,CAWSFWDRGNEQYF,TGTGCCTGGAGTTTTTGGGACAGGGGCAACGAGCAGTACTTC
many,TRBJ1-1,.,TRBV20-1,CSAFGQKTEAFF,TGCAGTGCTTTCGGACAGAAAACTGAAGCTTTCTTT
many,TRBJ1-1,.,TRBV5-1,CASSLVPGKNTEAFF,TGCGCCAGCAGCTTGGTTCCAGGAAAGAACACTGAAGCTTTCTTT